This T cell receptor beta chain originates from a study of cytomegalovirus exposure and HLA in healthy donors. Study-wide findings and caveats: Sequencing probably produced one cluster of sequence variants that were highly shared. Analysis was carried out at a later point, and it linked a missense DCLRE1C variant to TCR beta V- and J-gene trimming. Some TCR beta chains (approximately 180 of them) were listed as cytomegalovirus-associated. For most TCR beta V segments, an earlier analysis put the productive rate at about 90% or about 30% of the time.

The V gene end was trimmed by 6 bases and the J gene end by 5 bases; junction bases not matched to a gene: 11. The CDR3 spans 15 residues. Germline assignment: CDR1 MNHNS and CDR2 SASEGT. A multiplex PCR was run with 60 Vbeta primers and 13 Jbeta primers. TCRdb keeps only in-frame clones here, not all; method: immunoSEQ multiplex PCR. This sample has under 200,000 clones; over 60% occur once, and the top ten carry approximately 3%. This clone was recorded a few times. Its matching antigen is unknown. The receptor's source is a woman aged 40-49 years in good health and CMV-seronegative. Input material: PBMCs. V and J are TRBV6-1 and TRBJ2-3; 7 bases are a match to TRBD1. CDR3 coding DNA: TGTGCCAGCAGCGGTGAGACAGGGCCGGTAGATACGCAGTATTTT. Protein sequence: CASSGETGPVDTQYF.